This paragraph reports one T cell receptor (beta chain). These data come from a study of blood T cell repertoires in COVID-19. For the study at large: The United States, Italy and Spain supplied acute and convalescent COVID-19 samples. Nucleic acid was either cDNA or gDNA, and it came from T cells, B-cell-depleted T cells, or PBMCs.

Study processing details: Amplifying reference gene primers gave estimates of nucleated cell counts. Method: immunoSEQ multiplex PCR; TCRdb's copy keeps in-frame clones and lacks some. V and J calls and clone size are given by that table; D and trimming were obtained from the DNA. The table shows 350,000 to 550,000 clones, with approximately 90% occurring only once. This clonotype originated in a woman in her thirties with acute or convalescent COVID-19. Material for sequencing was peripheral blood.

CDR3 sequence: CASSPWTGGTETQYF. DNA for the CDR3: TGCGCCAGCAGCCCCTGGACAGGAGGAACAGAGACCCAGTACTTC. The V call is TRBV5-1, the J call TRBJ2-5; 7 bases align to TRBD1. The V and J ends lost 4 bases and 4 bases, in that order; junction bases with no gene match: 10. CDR3 length equals 15 residues. Germline V gives CDR1 SGHRS, CDR2 YFSETQ.